Below, 31 T cell receptor beta chains from the same sample are listed, as sequenced in a study of vaccination and CD4 T cells after COVID-19. Regarding treatment: approximately 10-day PBMC culture with coronavirus spike peptide pools or control peptides (ViraFEST assay). Their antigens are not known. Sequenced with the Oncomine TCR Beta short-read assay was DNA taken from cultured CD4+ T cells. TCRdb independently ran MiXCR on the PCR reads; one entry per CDR3 protein. The sample has tens of thousands of distinct CDR3 sequences; 54% are singletons. Input material: CD4+ T cells from blood, cultured in vitro. Receptor source: a human donor who had recovered from COVID-19.

The chain joins TRBV18 to TRBJ1-1, with 9 nucleotides matching TRBD1. V dropped 6 bases and J dropped 10; count of bases not matched to a gene: 6. This CDR3 contains 12 residues. Looked up from germline, CDR1 is KGHSH and CDR2 is LQKENI. The CDR3 DNA sequence: TGTGCCAGCTCTTCGACAGGGGGGAGAGCTTTCTTT. Its translation is CASSSTGGRAFF. The full variable domain, rest sourced from reference TRBV18 and TRBJ1-1, is NAGVMQNPRHLVRRRGQEARLRCSPMKGHSHVYWYRQLPEEGLKFMVYLQKENIIDESGMPKERFSAEFPKEGPSILRIQQVVRGDSAAYFCASSSTGGRAFFGQGTRLTVV.

The chain carries TRBV19 and TRBJ2-7, with D tentatively TRBD1 (5 bases). The V gene's germline CDR1 is LNHDA and CDR2 SQIVND (reference sequence). The V end lost 2 bases, the J end lost 5 bases, and 13 bases lay between the germline ends. The CDR3 extends over 14 amino acids. The chain's CDR3 is CASSIRQGAHEQYF. In DNA form, the CDR3 reads TGTGCCAGTAGTATAAGGCAGGGCGCACACGAGCAGTACTTC.

V gene TRBV5-1 combines with J gene TRBJ2-1; 13 bases are a match to TRBD2. Trimming took 0 bases from V and 4 from J; bases not matched to a gene: 4. CDR1 is SGHRS, CDR2 YFSETQ, per germline. The CDR3 length is 17 residues. The CDR3 region has the DNA TGCGCCAGCAGCTTGGATTTGGGACTAGCGGGATACAATGAGCAGTTCTTC. Protein product: CASSLDLGLAGYNEQFF.

This chain links TRBV2 with TRBJ2-7; D unclear. V was clipped by 7 bases and J by 1 base, with 8 bases between them. This CDR3 spans 12 amino acids. Germline assignment: CDR1 SNHLY and CDR2 FYNNEI. Here the CDR3 DNA reads TGTGCCAGCAAGTGGGATTCCTACGAGCAGTACTTC. This gives the protein CASKWDSYEQYF.

This chain uses TRBV5-1 with TRBJ2-3; D gene unclear. The CDR3 sequence is 14 residues long. Trimming cost V 0 bases and J 2 bases, with 7 bases left between them. CDR1 is SGHRS, CDR2 YFSETQ, per germline. The CDR3 nucleotides are TGCGCCAGCAGCTTGGAAAAGTCCACAGATACGCAGTATTTT. This gives the protein CASSLEKSTDTQYF.

This clonotype was seen only a few times. V and J are TRBV20-1 and TRBJ2-5, with TRBD2 identical over 12 bases. V lost 7 bases and J lost 4; bases outside the gene matches: 10. This CDR3 spans 15 amino acids. The germline V gene encodes CDR1 DFQATT and CDR2 SNEGSKA (reference sequence). The CDR3 DNA is TGCAGTGGCACCACGACTAGCGGGAGCAGAGAGACCCAGTACTTC. Translated: CSGTTTSGSRETQYF.

The V and J genes are TRBV6-1 and TRBJ2-1, with 14 bases identical to TRBD2. Germline assignment: CDR1 MNHNS and CDR2 SASEGT. The CDR3 is made up of 14 amino acids. Trimming removed 6 bases from V and 8 bases from J; junction bases left unmatched: 3. The CDR3 spells CASRVGLAGDEQFF. CDR3 DNA: TGTGCCAGCAGGGTGGGACTAGCGGGAGATGAGCAGTTCTTC.

In regard to this clonotype: Mismatch with germline at one junction end may stem from a read error. J is TRBJ2-7 and V is TRBV6-5; D is perhaps TRBD1 (5 bases). There are 16 residues in the CDR3. CDR1 is MNHEY and CDR2 is SVGAGI in the germline V gene. CDR3 sequence: CASSYGLGAPGYGQYF. CDR3 in DNA: TGTGCCAGCAGTTACGGCCTTGGGGCTCCCGGGTACGGGCAGTACTTC.

The chain carries TRBV28 and TRBJ1-5; D remains ambiguous. The CDR3 spans 17 residues. Germline V gene lookup returns CDR1 MDHEN and CDR2 SYDVKM. V was clipped by 7 bases and J by 4 bases, with 23 bases between them. CDR3 residues: CASKSPSPEITNQPQHF. The CDR3 region has the DNA TGTGCCAGCAAATCTCCCAGCCCCGAGATAACTAATCAGCCCCAGCATTTT.

J is TRBJ1-3 and V is TRBV7-9; unclear D gene. Germline V lookup: CDR1 SEHNR, CDR2 FQNEAQ (reference sequence). Trimming shortened V by 3 bases and J by 4 bases, and 16 bases separated the two germline ends. The CDR3 covers 16 residues. The CDR3 DNA sequence: TGTGCCAGCAGCTTGAACCAGGATGCATCAGGAAACACCATATATTTT. This sequence encodes CASSLNQDASGNTIYF.

The V call is TRBV5-1, the J call TRBJ2-7, with unresolved D. This CDR3 has 11 residues. Trimming took 0 bases from V and 4 from J, leaving 2 bases between them. CDR1 is SGHRS and CDR2 is YFSETQ in the germline V gene. This CDR3 is CASSLGYEQYF. CDR3 in DNA: TGCGCCAGCAGCTTGGGGTACGAGCAGTACTTC.

The chain has TRBV6-4 and TRBJ2-3; 12 positions match TRBD2. V lost 6 bases, J lost 3 bases, and 4 bases stayed unmatched. The CDR3 is made up of 15 amino acids. Germline V gives CDR1 MRHNA, CDR2 SNTAGT. The CDR3 DNA reads TGTGCCAGCAGGGGGCTAGCGGGAGGGACAGATACGCAGTATTTT. It encodes CASRGLAGGTDTQYF.

The V gene is TRBV12-3 or TRBV12-4, the J gene TRBJ2-7; D possibly matches TRBD1 or TRBD2 (5 bases each). CDR3 length: 14 residues. V was trimmed by 3 bases and J by 0 bases, leaving 9 bases between them. This CDR3 is CASSFIGGSYEQYF. CDR3 nucleotide sequence: TGTGCCAGCAGTTTTATTGGGGGCTCCTACGAGCAGTACTTC.

The chain recombines TRBV30 with TRBJ1-6; D gene uncertain. The CDR3 covers 14 residues. Per germline, CDR1 GTSNPN and CDR2 SVGIG (reference sequence). V lost 5 bases to trimming and J lost 5 bases, with 13 bases between them. The CDR3 DNA reads as TGTGCCTGGGAAAGGCATATAGATAATTCACCCCTCCACTTT. Translated: CAWERHIDNSPLHF.

This chain links TRBV6-1 with TRBJ1-5, with D perhaps matching TRBD1 (5 bases). Germline V gene lookup returns CDR1 MNHNS and CDR2 SASEGT. Trimming cost V 6 bases and J 5 bases, with 11 bases left between them. This CDR3 spans 13 amino acids. The chain's CDR3 is CASSRRGDQPQHF. CDR3 sequence (DNA): TGTGCCAGCAGCCGGCGAGGGGATCAGCCCCAGCATTTT.

This rearrangement joins TRBV12-3 or TRBV12-4 to TRBJ1-2, with a tentative D call TRBD1 (5 bases). The CDR3 runs to 13 residues. V was pared by 1 base and J by 6 bases, with 9 bases between. CDR3 nucleotide sequence: TGTGCCAGCAGTTTAGAGGGGACCCATGGCTACACCTTC. Its protein is CASSLEGTHGYTF.

The rearrangement links TRBV20-1 to TRBJ2-3, with 10 bases that match TRBD2. V lost 6 bases to trimming and J lost 6 bases; unmatched junction nucleotides: 15. Germline CDR1 DFQATT, CDR2 SNEGSKA (reference sequence). The CDR3 runs to 16 residues. CDR3 in amino acids: CSATTKREGLSDTQYF. As DNA, the CDR3 is TGCAGTGCCACCACTAAGCGGGAGGGCCTATCGGATACGCAGTATTTT.

In its sample, this clonotype was seen a few times. Compared with germline, one end of the junction differs, possibly owing to a read error. This chain links TRBV6-1 with TRBJ1-2, with a tentative D call TRBD1 (6 bases). This CDR3 is built from 13 residues. Germline CDR1 MNHNS, CDR2 SASEGT. The CDR3 DNA reads TGTGCCAGCAAGGGGGGGCAGGGAGCGAATGGGGCCTTC. Translating gives CASKGGQGANGAF.

J is TRBJ1-1 and V is TRBV11-2; 7 bases fit TRBD1. Germline loops: CDR1 SGHAT, CDR2 FQNNGV. The CDR3 runs 14 residues. The trim removed 5 bases at V and 4 bases at J, leaving 7 bases unmatched. The CDR3 protein is CASSRTGVSTEAFF. CDR3 DNA: TGTGCCAGCAGCCGAACAGGGGTGAGCACTGAAGCTTTCTTT.

The chain recombines TRBV19 with TRBJ2-7; D unresolved. The CDR3 has 13 amino acids. Trimming shortened V by 6 bases and J by 2 bases, and 11 bases separated the two germline ends. CDR1 LNHDA and CDR2 SQIVND come from the germline V gene (reference sequence). Written as DNA, the CDR3 is TGTGCCAGTAGGGGTACCCTTACCTACGAGCAGTACTTC. Translated: CASRGTLTYEQYF.

This clonotype was recorded a few times. The chain employs TRBV5-1 and TRBJ2-1, with 14 bases matching TRBD2. The CDR3 consists of 15 residues. V was clipped by 2 bases and J by 7 bases; unmatched bases: 2. CDR1 SGHRS and CDR2 YFSETQ come from the germline V gene. The DNA for the CDR3 is TGCGCCAGCAGCTTAGGACTAGCGGGAGGTAATGAGCAGTTCTTC. Amino acid sequence: CASSLGLAGGNEQFF. Full variable domain (remainder filled in from reference TRBV5-1 and TRBJ2-1): KAGVTQTPRYLIKTRGQQVTLSCSPISGHRSVSWYQQTPGQGLQFLFEYFSETQRNKGNFPGRFSGRQFSNSRSEMNVSTLELGDSALYLCASSLGLAGGNEQFFGPGTRLTVL.

This clonotype was detected only a few times. In DNA, the CDR3 is TGCAGCGTTGAACAGGGCGACTCAGCCCAGCATTTT. Its translation: CSVEQGDSAQHF. The chain joins TRBV29-1 to TRBJ1-5, with a tentative D call TRBD1 (5 bases). The CDR3 runs 12 residues. Trimming removed 2 bases at V and 11 bases at J, with 13 bases between. Germline loops: CDR1 SQVTM, CDR2 ANQGSEA. The entire variable domain, with the rest obtained from reference TRBV29-1 and TRBJ1-5, is as follows: SAVISQKPSRDICQRGTSLTIQCQVDSQVTMMFWYRQQPGQSLTLIATANQGSEATYESGFVIDKFPISRPNLTFSTLTVSNMSPEDSSIYLCSVEQGDSAQHFGDGTRLSIL.

This clonotype was observed a handful of times. V is TRBV5-4 and J is TRBJ1-3, with D possibly TRBD1 on 5 matching bases. V lost 4 bases and J 0 bases, leaving 14 bases between the germline ends. This CDR3 is built from 16 residues. Germline CDR1 SGHNT, CDR2 YYREEE (reference sequence). CDR3 in amino acids: CASSVRDGISGNTIYF. The CDR3 DNA is TGTGCCAGCAGCGTACGGGACGGTATCTCTGGAAACACCATATATTTT.

The chain combines TRBV30 with TRBJ2-3; D tentatively fits TRBD1 or TRBD2 (5 bases each). Looked up from germline, CDR1 is GTSNPN and CDR2 is SVGIG (reference sequence). The V and J ends lost 5 bases and 4 bases respectively, with 13 bases between them. This CDR3 is 13 amino acids long. CDR3 loop: CAWGLRGADTQYF. DNA for the CDR3: TGTGCCTGGGGATTGAGGGGCGCAGATACGCAGTATTTT.

This chain joins TRBV19 and TRBJ1-1, with D possibly matching TRBD1 (6 bases). Trimming pared 5 bases from V and 0 bases from J, leaving 10 bases between. Germline-derived CDR1 and CDR2 are LNHDA and SQIVND (reference sequence). The CDR3 is made up of 14 amino acids. The CDR3 nucleotides are TGTGCCAGTAGTTGGACAGATATGAACACTGAAGCTTTCTTT. Translating gives CASSWTDMNTEAFF.

The chain uses TRBV11-2 and TRBJ2-1; D uncertain. This CDR3 comprises 13 residues. Between the trimmed V and J ends, which lost 1 base and 7 bases, there was a span of 8 bases. The germline gives CDR1 SGHAT, CDR2 FQNNGV. The CDR3 loop is CASSLGVTNEQFF. The CDR3 bases are TGTGCCAGCAGCTTAGGGGTTACAAATGAGCAGTTCTTC.

This chain links TRBV3-1 with TRBJ1-1; the D gene is possibly TRBD1 (5 bases). Germline-derived CDR1 and CDR2 are LGHDT and YNNKEL (reference sequence). V was pared by 2 bases and J by 5 bases, with 12 bases between. CDR3 length: 14 amino acids. CDR3 sequence: CASSQQGIGTEAFF. The DNA of the CDR3 is TGTGCCAGCAGCCAACAGGGTATTGGGACTGAAGCTTTCTTT.

This clonotype appeared a few times. This rearrangement joins TRBV27 to TRBJ2-1; 8 nucleotides match TRBD1. J lost 7 bases, V lost 7 bases, and 9 bases had no gene match. This CDR3 contains 14 residues. Per the germline V gene, CDR1 is MNHEY and CDR2 is SMNVEV (reference sequence). CDR3 nucleotide sequence: TGTGCCAGCAAATTGGCAGGGGGCAAGAATGAGCAGTTCTTC. This codes for CASKLAGGKNEQFF.

This chain joins TRBV7-9 and TRBJ2-1, with D possibly matching TRBD2 (5 bases). Trimming took off 5 bases at V and 0 bases at J, with 14 bases between the two ends. Germline V gene data show CDR1 as SEHNR and CDR2 as FQNEAQ (reference sequence). There are 16 residues in the CDR3. CDR3 DNA sequence: TGTGCCAGCAGCCCCTCCTGGAGGTTCTCCTACAATGAGCAGTTCTTC. This codes for CASSPSWRFSYNEQFF. Combining the CDR3 with reference TRBV7-9 and TRBJ2-1 gives the whole variable domain DTGVSQNPRHKITKRGQNVTFRCDPISEHNRLYWYRQTLGQGPEFLTYFQNEAQLEKSRLLSDRFSAERPKGSFSTLEIQRTEQGDSAMYLCASSPSWRFSYNEQFFGPGTRLTVL.

The chain carries TRBV5-1 and TRBJ2-2; no definite D call. Per the germline V gene, CDR1 is SGHRS and CDR2 is YFSETQ. Trimming shortened V by 5 bases and J by 4 bases, and 12 bases separated the two germline ends. This CDR3 spans 14 amino acids. The CDR3 loop is CASSPTTTTGELFF. Here the CDR3 DNA reads TGCGCCAGCAGTCCTACCACGACCACCGGGGAGCTGTTTTTT.

The chain employs TRBV19 and TRBJ1-3; no firm D call. CDR1 and CDR2 from the germline V gene are LNHDA and SQIVND (reference sequence). V was shortened by 7 bases and J by 0 bases, with 10 bases between the two germline ends. The CDR3 covers 14 residues. The CDR3 sequence is CASTPTASGNTIYF. CDR3 coding DNA: TGTGCCAGTACCCCGACGGCCTCTGGAAACACCATATATTTT.